The sequence of this TCR beta chain was determined in a study of T cell responses to AZD1222 COVID-19 vaccine. The data were produced by immunoSEQ multiplex PCR, yet TCRdb's version contains in-frame clones alone and is incomplete. The sample lists over 130,000 clones; approximately 94% were seen once. The V gene lost 0 bases and the J gene lost 2 bases, with 10 bases spanning the gap. This CDR3 is 15 amino acids long. Germline-derived CDR1 and CDR2 are MNHEY and SVGAGI. Sequencing was performed on peripheral blood, taken on day 0 of AZD1222 vaccination. The chain is built from TRBV6-5 and TRBJ1-1; D is unclear. This receptor was obtained from an adult in good health. As DNA, the CDR3 is TGTGCCAGCAGTTACTCGCCAGCCTTAAACACTGAAGCTTTCTTT. Protein sequence: CASSYSPALNTEAFF.